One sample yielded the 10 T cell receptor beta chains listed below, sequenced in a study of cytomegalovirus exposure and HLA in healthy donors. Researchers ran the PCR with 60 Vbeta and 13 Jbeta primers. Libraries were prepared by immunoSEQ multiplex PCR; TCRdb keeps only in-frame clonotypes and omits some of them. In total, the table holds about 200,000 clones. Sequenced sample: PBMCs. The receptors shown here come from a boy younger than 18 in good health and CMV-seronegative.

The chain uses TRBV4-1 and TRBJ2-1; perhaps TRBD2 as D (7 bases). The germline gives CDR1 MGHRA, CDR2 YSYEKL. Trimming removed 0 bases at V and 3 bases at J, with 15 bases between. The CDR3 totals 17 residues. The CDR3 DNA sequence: TGCGCCAGCAGCCAAGATCGAGGAGGGGGGGGCTACAATGAGCAGTTCTTC. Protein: CASSQDRGGGGYNEQFF.

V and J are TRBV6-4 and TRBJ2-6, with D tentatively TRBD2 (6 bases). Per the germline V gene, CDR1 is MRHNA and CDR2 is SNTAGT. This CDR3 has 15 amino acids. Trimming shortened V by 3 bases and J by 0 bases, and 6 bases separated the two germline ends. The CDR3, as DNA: TGTGCCAGCAGTGAGCGGGGCTCTGGGGCCAACGTCCTGACTTTC. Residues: CASSERGSGANVLTF.

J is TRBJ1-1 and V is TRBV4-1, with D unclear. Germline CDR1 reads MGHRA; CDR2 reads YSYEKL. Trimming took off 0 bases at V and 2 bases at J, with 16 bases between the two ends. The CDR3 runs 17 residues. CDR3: CASSQESRRGINTEAFF. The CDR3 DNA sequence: TGCGCCAGCAGCCAAGAAAGTCGGCGGGGTATAAACACTGAAGCTTTCTTT.

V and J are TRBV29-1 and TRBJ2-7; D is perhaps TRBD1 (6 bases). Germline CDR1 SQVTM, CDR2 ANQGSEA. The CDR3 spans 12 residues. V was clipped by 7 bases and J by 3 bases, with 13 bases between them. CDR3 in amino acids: CSAEGENYEQYF. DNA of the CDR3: TGCAGCGCCGAGGGGGAAAACTACGAGCAGTACTTC.

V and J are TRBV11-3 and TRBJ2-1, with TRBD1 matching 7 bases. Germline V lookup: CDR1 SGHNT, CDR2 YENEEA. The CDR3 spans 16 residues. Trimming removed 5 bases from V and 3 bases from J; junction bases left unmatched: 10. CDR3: CASSPTRGRDYNEQFF. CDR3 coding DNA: TGTGCCAGCAGCCCAACTAGGGGGCGCGACTACAATGAGCAGTTCTTC.

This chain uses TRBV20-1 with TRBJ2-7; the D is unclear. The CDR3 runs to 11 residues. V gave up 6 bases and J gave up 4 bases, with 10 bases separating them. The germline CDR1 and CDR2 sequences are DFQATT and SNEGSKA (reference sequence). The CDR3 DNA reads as TGCAGTGCAACTCGATCTTACGAGCAGTACTTC. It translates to CSATRSYEQYF.

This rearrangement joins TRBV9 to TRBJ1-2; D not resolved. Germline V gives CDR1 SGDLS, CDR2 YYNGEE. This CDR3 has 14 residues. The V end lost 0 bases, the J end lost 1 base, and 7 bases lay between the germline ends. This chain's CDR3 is CASSVVPGNYGYTF. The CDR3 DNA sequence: TGTGCCAGCAGCGTAGTGCCGGGTAACTATGGCTACACCTTC.

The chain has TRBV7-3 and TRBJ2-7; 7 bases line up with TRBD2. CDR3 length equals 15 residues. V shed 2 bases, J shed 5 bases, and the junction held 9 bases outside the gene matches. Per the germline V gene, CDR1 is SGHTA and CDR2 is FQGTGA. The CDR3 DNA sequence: TGTGCCAGCAGCTTACTCGGGGGGACCTGGAACGAGCAGTACTTC. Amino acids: CASSLLGGTWNEQYF.

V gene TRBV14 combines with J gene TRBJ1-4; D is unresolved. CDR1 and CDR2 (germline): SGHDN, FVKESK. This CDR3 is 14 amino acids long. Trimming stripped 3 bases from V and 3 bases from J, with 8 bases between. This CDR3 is CASSQADSNEKLFF. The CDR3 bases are TGTGCCAGCAGCCAGGCCGATTCTAATGAAAAACTGTTTTTT.

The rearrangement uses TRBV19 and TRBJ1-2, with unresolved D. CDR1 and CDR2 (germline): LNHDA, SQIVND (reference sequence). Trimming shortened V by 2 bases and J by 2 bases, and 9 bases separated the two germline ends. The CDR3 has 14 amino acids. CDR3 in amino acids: CASSIMGRNYGYTF. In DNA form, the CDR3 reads TGTGCCAGTAGTATAATGGGGAGGAACTATGGCTACACCTTC.